These T cell receptor beta chains were read from a single sample in a study of response to subunit inactivated influenza vaccine. MiXCR, applied by TCRdb to the RT-PCR reads, yields one record per CDR3 protein. The table shows some 800,000 distinct CDR3 sequences, with roughly 20% occurring only once. Source: PBMCs from blood, taken approximately 5 days after vaccination. These receptors all stem from a man aged 50 to 59 who received an inactivated influenza vaccine. The CDR3 runs from the conserved cysteine through the conserved F or W. The D gene is left open where the match is weak. A row's size may be missing; if present it is once, few, many or a size class.

TRBJ2-1	NA	TRBV7-2	NA	TGTGCCAGCAGCTCCCAAACGACTCCTTATGATGAGCAGTTCTTC	CASSSQTTPYDEQFF
TRBJ2-5	NA	TRBV28	NA	TGTGCCAGCAGTTTAAGCGGCGGTGGGACAGAGACCCAGTACTTC	CASSLSGGGTETQYF
TRBJ2-7	NA	TRBV20-1	NA	TGCAGTGCTAGCCGAGGGTCTGGGACCTACGAGCAGTACTTC	CSASRGSGTYEQYF
TRBJ2-3	few	TRBV29-1	NA	TGCAGCGTTGAACGTAATACGCAGTATTTT	CSVERNTQYF
TRBJ2-7	NA	TRBV15	TRBD2	TGTGCCACCAGCAGAGGTGGCGGGGGAAACTACGAGCAGTACTTC	CATSRGGGGNYEQYF
TRBJ1-2	NA	TRBV10-3	NA	TGTGCCATCAGTGGACAGGCGGAGGAGTATGGCTACACCTTC	CAISGQAEEYGYTF
TRBJ2-3	NA	TRBV6-5	TRBD2	TGTGCCAGCAGTTACTCGGGCCCAGCGGGAGGCACAGATACGCAGTATTTT	CASSYSGPAGGTDTQYF
TRBJ2-1	few	TRBV3-1	TRBD2	TGTGCCAGCAGCCAAGGGTTTGGGGCGGGGGTGGTCTTC	CASSQGFGAGVVF
TRBJ1-5	few	TRBV4-3	NA	TGCGCCAGCAGCCAAGACTGGAGGGGCCAGCCCCAGCATTTT	CASSQDWRGQPQHF
TRBJ2-5	NA	TRBV7-9	NA	TGTGCCAGCAGTACAGAGGCCCAGTACTTC	CASSTEAQYF
TRBJ2-5	few	TRBV7-9	NA	TGTGCCAGCAGCTTAGACAGATCCTACCAAGAGACCCAGTACTTC	CASSLDRSYQETQYF
TRBJ1-2	few	TRBV11-1	NA	TGTGCCAGCAGCTTAGAGGGTTTTCCAGCCCGGACAGCGAGTCTCCATGGCTACACCTTC	CASSLEGFPARTASLHGYTF
TRBJ2-6	few	TRBV29-1	NA	TGCAGCGTTGTTCATGGGACTGGGGCCAACGTCCTGACTTTC	CSVVHGTGANVLTF
TRBJ2-5	NA	TRBV6-5	TRBD1	TGTGCCAGCAGTTCCACCCAGACAGGGGGCAGGGAGACCCAGTACTTC	CASSSTQTGGRETQYF
TRBJ1-1	many	TRBV5-1	NA	TGCGCCAGCAGCTTGGCCCAGGACACTGAAGCTTTCTTT	CASSLAQDTEAFF
TRBJ1-5	NA	TRBV21-1	NA	TGTGCCAGCAGCAAAGAAAGCCGATGGATTAGCAATCAGCCCCAGCATTTT	CASSKESRWISNQPQHF
TRBJ2-3	few	TRBV29-1	NA	TGCAGCGTTGAACCAGGGGGGAAGGGAACAGATACGCAGTATTTT	CSVEPGGKGTDTQYF
TRBJ2-1	NA	TRBV12-3/TRBV12-4	NA	TGTGCCAGCAGTCAATTTGATGAGCAGTTCTTC	CASSQFDEQFF
TRBJ2-4	NA	TRBV12-3/TRBV12-4	NA	TGTGCCAGCAGTTTAACACCGAACATTCAGTACTTC	CASSLTPNIQYF
TRBJ1-6	once	TRBV18	NA	TGTGCCAGCTCACCGGGGGCCGAAGGTTCACCCCTCCACTTT	CASSPGAEGSPLHF
TRBJ1-4	NA	TRBV28	NA	TGTGCCAGCACCCCTTTTCTCAGGGGTAATGAAAAACTGTTTTTT	CASTPFLRGNEKLFF
TRBJ2-2	few	TRBV20-1	NA	TGCAGTGCTAGAGTAGGAGGGGGCCTCGGGGAGCTGTTTTTT	CSARVGGGLGELFF
TRBJ1-1	NA	TRBV9	TRBD1	TGTGCCAGCAGCGTAGACCCGGGACAGGGGTCCTACTGGAGTGAAGCTTTCTTT	CASSVDPGQGSYWSEAFF
TRBJ1-5	NA	TRBV6-2/TRBV6-3	NA	TGTGCCACGGGGAGGAGCAATCAGCCCCAGCATTTT	CATGRSNQPQHF
TRBJ2-1	few	TRBV20-1	NA	TGCAGTGCTAGGGACGAAGGGCATGAGCAGTTCTTC	CSARDEGHEQFF
TRBJ1-6	few	TRBV12-3/TRBV12-4	TRBD1	TGTGCCAGCAGTGCGACAGGGGTCTATAATTCACCCCTCCACTTT	CASSATGVYNSPLHF
TRBJ2-2	few	TRBV20-1	TRBD1	TGCAGTGCTCCCAACAGGGGCGGCACCGGGGAGCTGTTTTTT	CSAPNRGGTGELFF
TRBJ1-2	NA	TRBV6-1	TRBD1	TGTGCCAGCAGCCCCACGGACAGGTGGGGCGGCTACACCTTC	CASSPTDRWGGYTF
TRBJ1-6	many	TRBV7-9	TRBD1	TGTGCCAGTGGGACAGACGACACCCTCCACTTT	CASGTDDTLHF
TRBJ2-1	NA	TRBV6-2/TRBV6-3	NA	TGTGCCAGCAGCGAGAAGGGGTTGAGTAATGAGCAGTTCTTC	CASSEKGLSNEQFF
TRBJ2-1	NA	TRBV20-1	NA	TGCAGTGCTAGACGGGGGCCCTCCGACAATGAGCAGTTCTTC	CSARRGPSDNEQFF
TRBJ2-2	many	TRBV7-2	TRBD1	TGTGCCAGCAGCCCGGGACAGGGGACCGGGGAGCTGTTTTTT	CASSPGQGTGELFF
TRBJ2-1	few	TRBV11-2	TRBD2	TGTGCCAGCAGAGAGACCCTACTAGCGGGAGGCAATGAGCAGTTCTTC	CASRETLLAGGNEQFF
TRBJ2-1	few	TRBV4-2	NA	TGTGCCAGCAGCCAAGACCGCATAGCCAATGAGCAGTTCTTC	CASSQDRIANEQFF
TRBJ1-2	few	TRBV12-3/TRBV12-4	NA	TGTGCCAGCACCAACTGGTTCTATGGCTACACCTTC	CASTNWFYGYTF
TRBJ2-3	few	TRBV18	TRBD1	TGTGCCAGCTCACAACCGGGACAGGGCCCAGATACGCAGTATTTT	CASSQPGQGPDTQYF
TRBJ2-7	once	TRBV3-1	NA	TGTGCCAGCAGCCAACAACTCAAGCGCGAGCAGTACTTC	CASSQQLKREQYF
TRBJ1-5	few	TRBV6-1	NA	TGTGCCAGCAGGCTCGGACCGATTAGCAATCAGCCCCAGCATTTT	CASRLGPISNQPQHF
TRBJ1-4	few	TRBV20-1	NA	TGCAGTGCTAATAGCGCGGAAAAACTGTTTTTT	CSANSAEKLFF
TRBJ2-7	many	TRBV7-2	NA	TGTGCCAGCAGCTTAGCCGCGTCTAAAAGCTCCTACGAGCAGTACTTC	CASSLAASKSSYEQYF
TRBJ2-1	few	TRBV7-9	NA	TGTGCCAGCAGCTCGCCGGGACATACATTACCGCTGTTCTTC	CASSSPGHTLPLFF
TRBJ2-2	NA	TRBV20-1	NA	TGCAGTGCTTGGGATCTAAAGCGGAACACCGGGGAGCTGTTTTTT	CSAWDLKRNTGELFF
TRBJ2-5	NA	TRBV5-1	TRBD2	TGCGCCAGCAGCCGACTAGCGGGAGTAGAGACCCAGTACTTC	CASSRLAGVETQYF